The TCR beta chain under discussion was sequenced for a study of graft-versus-host responses after intestinal transplantation. About the research overall: Every transplant recipient was induced with anti-thymocyte globulin, then maintained on tacrolimus and steroids for roughly 3 years.

Repertoires were generated with immunoSEQ multiplex PCR, while TCRdb's copy carries only in-frame clones and drops some. The table shows 84,000 or so clones, with roughly 84% occurring only once. Overall study findings and caveats: After transplant, early declines in HvG clones were associated with peak levels of circulating GvH clones.

About this clone: What it recognizes is unknown. At the DNA level, this CDR3 is encoded by other sequences in the same sample as well.

Sequencing was performed on unstimulated CD8+ T cells sorted from spleen or lymph node cells, taken before transplant. This sequence originates from a human donor who was the organ donor for an intestinal transplant.

CDR3 loop: CASSQDRASGNTIYF. Written as DNA, the CDR3 is TGCGCCAGCAGCCAAGACAGGGCCTCTGGAAACACCATATATTTT. This chain connects TRBV4-1 to TRBJ1-3; D perhaps matches TRBD1 (5 bases). The CDR3 runs 15 residues. Germline V gene lookup returns CDR1 MGHRA and CDR2 YSYEKL. V was shortened by 0 bases and J by 0 bases, with 6 bases between the two germline ends.